One sample yielded the 10 T cell receptor beta chains listed below, sequenced in a study of spatial heterogeneity in lung cancer. Documented time point: sample taken at primary tumor resection. The sequenced material consisted of unsorted whole RNA from tumor, nontumor lung or frozen PBMC. MiXCR, run by TCRdb on the 5' RACE reads, gives a single entry per CDR3 protein. The repertoire has about 92,000 distinct CDR3 sequences, over 9.5% of them found once; the top ten carry 35% to 50%. Sample: PBMCs, taken at surgery. All receptors derive from a male donor with early-stage non-small cell lung cancer.

This clonotype was seen repeatedly, ten times or more. This chain connects TRBV6-2 or TRBV6-3 to TRBJ1-5; D gene unclear. This CDR3 is 14 amino acids long. Germline values: CDR1 MNHEY, CDR2 SVGEGT. V lost 4 bases to trimming and J lost 5 bases, with 12 bases between them. This CDR3 reads CASSSQLAHQPQHF. The CDR3 DNA reads TGTGCCAGCAGTTCCCAACTCGCCCATCAGCCCCAGCATTTT.

This clonotype was found a few times. This chain links TRBV7-2 with TRBJ1-4, with D perhaps TRBD1 (5 bases). The germline gives CDR1 SGHTA, CDR2 FQGNSA. This CDR3 contains 15 residues. Trimming shortened V by 4 bases and J by 8 bases, and 17 bases separated the two germline ends. The CDR3 sequence: CASSSRGAPREKLFF. The CDR3, as DNA: TGTGCCAGCAGCTCCCGAGGGGCTCCTAGAGAAAAACTGTTTTTT. The variable domain in full, with the rest retrieved from reference TRBV7-2 and TRBJ1-4, is GAGVSQSPSNKVTEKGKDVELRCDPISGHTALYWYRQSLGQGLEFLIYFQGNSAPDKSGLPSDRFSAERTGGSVSTLTIQRTQQEDSAVYLCASSSRGAPREKLFFGSGTQLSVL.

The genes are TRBV24-1 and TRBJ1-2; D gene ambiguous. V was clipped by 3 bases and J by 5 bases, with 12 bases between them. The V gene's germline CDR1 is KGHDR and CDR2 SFDVKD. This CDR3 has 14 amino acids. The CDR3 region has the DNA TGTGCCACCAGTGATCGGACTTCCTCTTATGGCTACACCTTC. Residues: CATSDRTSSYGYTF.

This clonotype was detected a few times. The CDR3 bases are TGTGCCAGCAGCTTAACTAGCGGAGAGACCCAGTACTTC. Protein product: CASSLTSGETQYF. The V call is TRBV7-2, the J call TRBJ2-5; 8 bases map to TRBD2. J gave up 4 bases and V 2 bases, and 0 bases lay outside the gene matches. This CDR3 region has 13 residues. CDR1 is SGHTA, CDR2 FQGNSA, per germline.

The chain has TRBV29-1 and TRBJ2-7; 9 positions agree with TRBD1. The junction had 5 bases not matched to a gene; V was cut back by 6 bases and J by 2 bases. CDR1 is SQVTM and CDR2 is ANQGSEA in the germline V gene. There are 13 residues in the CDR3. Written as DNA, the CDR3 is TGCAGCGTCACCGGGACAGGGACCTACGAGCAGTACTTC. Translating it yields CSVTGTGTYEQYF.

J is TRBJ1-5 and V is TRBV6-1; a weak D match, TRBD1 (5 bases). The CDR3 covers 15 residues. The germline CDR1 and CDR2 sequences are MNHNS and SASEGT. V dropped 0 bases and J dropped 9 bases, with 15 bases sitting between them. The CDR3 reads CASSEAGGGGGPQHF. The CDR3 nucleotides read TGTGCCAGCAGTGAAGCAGGCGGCGGGGGGGGGCCCCAGCATTTT.

The chain employs TRBV7-2 and TRBJ1-1, with D perhaps matching TRBD1 (6 bases). This CDR3 contains 16 residues. V was cut by 5 bases and J by 1 base, with 17 bases left in between. Germline V lookup: CDR1 SGHTA, CDR2 FQGNSA. The CDR3 loop is CASSANGGAWNTEAFF. The CDR3 region has the DNA TGTGCCAGCAGCGCAAATGGGGGCGCCTGGAACACTGAAGCTTTCTTT.

V and J are TRBV5-5 and TRBJ2-1; 8 nucleotides agree with TRBD2. Germline CDR1 SGHKS, CDR2 YYEKEE (reference sequence). V lost 7 bases to trimming and J lost 7 bases; unmatched junction nucleotides: 13. The CDR3 covers 15 residues. CDR3 sequence: CASGKLADLPNEQFF. For the CDR3, the DNA is TGTGCCAGCGGAAAACTAGCGGATCTCCCTAATGAGCAGTTCTTC.

This clonotype was found a few times. This sequence joins TRBV5-1 and TRBJ1-5, with a tentative D call TRBD1 (6 bases). The CDR3 is 16 amino acids. V lost 4 bases and J lost 3, with 17 bases in between. CDR1 is SGHRS, CDR2 YFSETQ, per germline. The CDR3 loop is CASSPGDPRDNQPQHF. CDR3 nucleotide sequence: TGCGCCAGCAGCCCAGGGGACCCAAGAGACAATCAGCCCCAGCATTTT.

In its sample, this clonotype was seen a few times. V usage is TRBV4-1 and J usage is TRBJ2-5, with D possibly matching TRBD2 (6 bases). V shed 2 bases and J shed 2 bases, with 9 bases lying between them. The germline gives CDR1 MGHRA, CDR2 YSYEKL. This CDR3 has 14 amino acids. The CDR3 sequence is CASSQMEGQETQYF. The CDR3 region has the DNA TGCGCCAGCAGCCAAATGGAGGGGCAAGAGACCCAGTACTTC.